This T cell receptor (beta chain) was identified in a study of blood T cell repertoires in COVID-19. Study-level information: From T cells, B-cell-depleted T cells, or PBMCs came the material, which was cDNA or gDNA.

V lost 2 bases and J lost 5, with 13 bases in between. Germline CDR1 reads SGHDN; CDR2 reads FVKESK. This CDR3 spans 15 amino acids. Using immunoSEQ multiplex PCR, the repertoire was profiled, and TCRdb retains in-frame clones only, with some absent. Of fewer than 150,000 clones listed, roughly 88% are singletons. The chain carries TRBV14 and TRBJ2-1; TRBD2 might be the D (7 bases). What was sequenced was peripheral blood. This TCR was recovered from a woman in her 70s who had recovered from COVID-19. CDR3 residues: CASSQWRGRNNEQFF. The CDR3 region has the DNA TGTGCCAGCAGCCAATGGCGGGGGCGAAACAATGAGCAGTTCTTC.